Below are 20 T cell receptor beta chains sequenced from a single sample in a study of blood T cell repertoires in COVID-19. The repertoire was sequenced with immunoSEQ multiplex PCR; TCRdb's copy has only in-frame clones and lacks some. The sample shows tens of thousands of clones, roughly four fifths of them seen only once. Material: peripheral blood. The receptors originated from a woman of 80 years or more with acute or convalescent COVID-19.

The chain links TRBV5-4 to TRBJ2-7; TRBD1 aligns across 7 bases. The CDR3 has 15 residues. J was trimmed by 2 bases and V by 4 bases; bases with no gene match: 9. The germline gives CDR1 SGHNT, CDR2 YYREEE (reference sequence). Here the CDR3 reads CASSPTGMGTYEQYF. DNA of the CDR3: TGTGCCAGCAGCCCGACAGGGATGGGAACCTACGAGCAGTACTTC.

The chain combines TRBV3-1 (or the pseudogene TRBV3-2) with TRBJ1-3; D remains ambiguous. The CDR3 has 15 amino acids. The V end lost 5 bases, the J end lost 0 bases, and 11 bases lay between the germline ends. The germline gives CDR1 LGHDT, CDR2 YNNKEL (reference sequence). The CDR3 loop is CASSSTRDSGNTIYF. The CDR3 DNA reads as TGTGCCAGCAGCTCTACCCGCGACTCTGGAAACACCATATATTTT.

V is TRBV5-4 and J is TRBJ2-3, with D tentatively TRBD2 (5 bases). The CDR3 is 14 amino acids. CDR1 is SGHNT, CDR2 YYREEE, per germline (reference sequence). Between the trimmed V and J ends, which lost 7 bases and 5 bases, there was a span of 17 bases. The CDR3 DNA reads TGTGCCAGCTCCGACCTCGGGATAAAAGATACGCAGTATTTT. It translates to CASSDLGIKDTQYF.

The chain couples TRBV5-1 to TRBJ2-1; 8 bases map to TRBD1. V shed 3 bases, J shed 7 bases, and the junction held 12 bases outside the gene matches. CDR3 length: 16 residues. CDR1 SGHRS and CDR2 YFSETQ come from the germline V gene. In DNA, the CDR3 is TGCGCCAGCAGCTCGCCTACCCGGGACAGGTATAATGAGCAGTTCTTC. Residues: CASSSPTRDRYNEQFF. Complete variable domain (other parts from reference TRBV5-1 and TRBJ2-1): KAGVTQTPRYLIKTRGQQVTLSCSPISGHRSVSWYQQTPGQGLQFLFEYFSETQRNKGNFPGRFSGRQFSNSRSEMNVSTLELGDSALYLCASSSPTRDRYNEQFFGPGTRLTVL.

The rearrangement uses TRBV5-1 and TRBJ2-3; D perhaps matches TRBD1 (6 bases). This CDR3 comprises 16 residues. Germline CDR1 reads SGHRS; CDR2 reads YFSETQ. V lost 2 bases and J 1 base, leaving 14 bases between the germline ends. The CDR3 coding sequence is TGCGCCAGCAGCTTCGAACCGGGACAAGGCACAGATACGCAGTATTTT. It encodes CASSFEPGQGTDTQYF.

The chain has TRBV12-3 or TRBV12-4 and TRBJ1-2; no firm D call. The CDR3 covers 12 residues. V was cut by 4 bases and J by 8 bases, with 11 bases left in between. The CDR3 here is CASSSRPRGYTF. The CDR3 nucleotides are TGTGCCAGCAGTTCCCGGCCGAGGGGCTACACCTTC.

V is TRBV27 and J is TRBJ1-1, with a possible D match to TRBD1 (6 bases). Trimming left V 5 bases short and J 5 bases short, with 21 bases between. This CDR3 contains 16 residues. The germline V gene encodes CDR1 MNHEY and CDR2 SMNVEV (reference sequence). The CDR3 spells CASSIAGRGGRTEAFF. The DNA of the CDR3 is TGTGCCAGCAGTATTGCCGGCAGGGGAGGGAGAACTGAAGCTTTCTTT.

This sequence joins TRBV9 and TRBJ2-5; TRBD2 aligns across 10 bases. Germline V gives CDR1 SGDLS, CDR2 YYNGEE. The CDR3 spans 15 residues. The V and J ends lost 7 bases and 5 bases, in that order; junction bases with no gene match: 11. The CDR3 is CASGDQRGGYETQYF. The CDR3 DNA is TGTGCCAGCGGCGATCAGCGGGGGGGCTATGAGACCCAGTACTTC.

The chain has TRBV6-5 and TRBJ1-6, with 9 nucleotides matching TRBD1. The CDR3 has 14 amino acids. J was trimmed by 8 bases and V by 5 bases; bases with no gene match: 4. The germline V gene encodes CDR1 MNHEY and CDR2 SVGAGI. The CDR3 spells CASSPGQGHSPLHF. DNA for the CDR3: TGTGCCAGCAGTCCGGGACAGGGACATTCACCCCTCCACTTT.

The V and J genes are TRBV29-1 and TRBJ1-3, with no clear D. V lost 3 bases to trimming and J lost 3 bases, with 9 bases between them. The germline V gene encodes CDR1 SQVTM and CDR2 ANQGSEA. The CDR3 contains 13 residues. In DNA, the CDR3 is TGCAGCGTTGACAGGTCGCTTGGAAACACCATATATTTT. Its translation: CSVDRSLGNTIYF. Based on the CDR3 plus reference TRBV29-1 and TRBJ1-3, the full variable domain is SAVISQKPSRDICQRGTSLTIQCQVDSQVTMMFWYRQQPGQSLTLIATANQGSEATYESGFVIDKFPISRPNLTFSTLTVSNMSPEDSSIYLCSVDRSLGNTIYFGEGSWLTVV.

The rearrangement links TRBV6-5 to TRBJ1-1; maybe TRBD1 (5 bases). V was clipped by 4 bases and J by 6 bases, with 15 bases between them. The CDR3 runs to 14 residues. Germline V gene sequence: CDR1 MNHEY, CDR2 SVGAGI. The CDR3 region has the DNA TGTGCCAGCAGTTTTGAAGGGAGGGGACCTGAAGCTTTCTTT. This translates into CASSFEGRGPEAFF.

V usage is TRBV4-1 and J usage is TRBJ2-1; 11 nucleotides match TRBD1. The CDR3 extends over 18 amino acids. Trimming took 2 bases from V and 2 from J; bases not matched to a gene: 8. Germline V lookup: CDR1 MGHRA, CDR2 YSYEKL. CDR3 nucleotides: TGCGCCAGCAGCCAACTGCTAGGACAGGGGGCCCCCTACAATGAGCAGTTCTTC. Encoded protein: CASSQLLGQGAPYNEQFF.

The chain recombines TRBV6-6 with TRBJ2-3, with 7 nucleotides matching TRBD1. The J segment lost 6 bases and the V segment lost 8 bases, leaving 5 bases of the junction unmatched. Per germline, CDR1 MNHNY and CDR2 SVGAGI (reference sequence). There are 12 residues in the CDR3. In nucleotides, the CDR3 is TGTGCCAGCCAAACCAGGGGGGATACGCAGTATTTT. Translated, it gives CASQTRGDTQYF.

The V and J genes are TRBV2 and TRBJ2-7, with unresolved D. The germline gives CDR1 SNHLY, CDR2 FYNNEI. The CDR3 runs to 12 residues. V dropped 3 bases and J dropped 4 bases, with 7 bases sitting between them. CDR3: CASSDSRYEQYF. The CDR3 region has the DNA TGTGCCAGCAGTGATTCGCGGTACGAGCAGTACTTC.

The chain carries TRBV7-6 and TRBJ1-2; no clear D. Trimming removed 5 bases at V and 4 bases at J, with 8 bases between. The CDR3 is 12 amino acids. Germline V gene data show CDR1 as SGHVS and CDR2 as FNYEAQ. This CDR3 reads CASSDGSYGYTF. The CDR3 region has the DNA TGTGCCAGCAGCGACGGGAGCTATGGCTACACCTTC.

The rearrangement uses TRBV27 and TRBJ2-4; 8 nucleotides align to TRBD2. Germline CDR1 is MNHEY and CDR2 is SMNVEV (reference sequence). This CDR3 contains 15 residues. V gave up 2 bases and J gave up 0 bases; unmatched junction bases: 0. CDR3 protein: CASSLLAGAKNIQYF. CDR3 bases: TGTGCCAGCAGTTTACTAGCGGGAGCCAAAAACATTCAGTACTTC.

V and J are TRBV23-1 and TRBJ1-1; D perhaps matches TRBD1 (5 bases). TRBV23-1 qualifies as an ORF whose function is uncertain. Deletions cut 4 bases from V and 11 bases from J, with 17 bases between. The CDR3 length is 13 residues. CDR3 in amino acids: CASSRRNRPGAFF. In DNA form, the CDR3 reads TGCGCCAGCAGTCGACGAAACAGGCCCGGGGCTTTCTTT.

This clone appeared a single time. The V and J genes are TRBV19 and TRBJ2-1; 8 bases are shared with TRBD2. Germline-derived CDR1 and CDR2 are LNHDA and SQIVND (reference sequence). J was trimmed by 6 bases and V by 7 bases; bases with no gene match: 8. The CDR3 length is 14 residues. The CDR3 here is CASIPGGASNEQFF. CDR3 DNA sequence: TGTGCCAGTATTCCCGGGGGGGCCTCCAATGAGCAGTTCTTC.

The chain couples TRBV3-1 (or the pseudogene TRBV3-2) to TRBJ2-1; TRBD2 matches 12 bases. Looked up from germline, CDR1 is LGHDT and CDR2 is YNNKEL (reference sequence). This CDR3 has 17 residues. V shed 0 bases, J shed 7 bases, and the junction held 7 bases outside the gene matches. The CDR3: CASSQEVLAGGGNEQFF. CDR3 nucleotides: TGTGCCAGCAGCCAAGAAGTACTAGCGGGGGGCGGAAATGAGCAGTTCTTC.

The rearrangement uses TRBV9 and TRBJ1-6, with D unclear. CDR1 and CDR2 from the germline V gene are SGDLS and YYNGEE. CDR3 size: 14 residues. V shed 0 bases and J shed 9 bases, with 10 bases lying between them. Here the CDR3 reads CASSVAQTPSPLHF. CDR3 coding DNA: TGTGCCAGCAGCGTAGCTCAGACTCCTTCACCCCTCCACTTT.